This TCR beta chain emerged from a study of OX40 agonist ivuxolimab in advanced cancers. Study summary: Hepatocellular carcinoma, melanoma, renal cell or head and neck cancer occurred in dose-escalation patients. Among those enrolled, mean age was 60 years (range about 23 to 90) and over 70% were male. Regarding the study as a whole: Both CD4+ and CD8+ T cell populations in blood had undergone clonal expansion by week 6 at 0.1 to 3.0 mg/kg.

A word on this clone: Its specificity is unknown.

J lost 3 bases, V lost 2 bases, and 5 bases had no gene match. CDR1 SGHTA and CDR2 FQGNSA come from the germline V gene. This CDR3 is built from 15 residues. Assay used: immunoSEQ multiplex PCR; TCRdb lists only in-frame clones, some missing. This table has about 44,000 clones, approximately 80% appearing once. The material was CD4+ or CD8+ T cells sorted from blood, obtained in a trial of the OX40 agonist ivuxolimab. This clonotype was sampled from an adult with an advanced solid tumor such as melanoma, head and neck, liver or kidney cancer. The chain links TRBV7-2 to TRBJ2-7; 9 bases line up with TRBD1. Here the CDR3 DNA reads TGTGCCAGCAGCTTACTGGACAGGGGCTACTACGAGCAGTACTTC. Its translation is CASSLLDRGYYEQYF.